This T cell receptor (beta chain) was profiled in a study of blood T cell repertoires in COVID-19. Two negative PCRs, clearance, or symptom resolution characterized the recovered Cohort 3 donors. The germline V gene has CDR1 SGHNT and CDR2 YENEEA. The CDR3 is made up of 15 amino acids. Trimming took 6 bases from V and 3 from J; bases not matched to a gene: 7. Clones were sequenced by immunoSEQ multiplex PCR, and TCRdb holds only the in-frame ones, with some missing. The sample includes a few hundred thousand clones, under 90% seen only once; the top ten take approximately 3.1%. Sequenced: PBMCs or T cells enriched from blood (not recorded which). The V and J genes are TRBV11-3 and TRBJ2-3; 9 nucleotides match TRBD1. The receptor comes from a woman in her sixties who had recovered from COVID-19. CDR3 residues: CASSSGTGRTDTQYF. CDR3 sequence (DNA): TGTGCCAGCAGTTCCGGGACAGGGAGGACAGATACGCAGTATTTT.